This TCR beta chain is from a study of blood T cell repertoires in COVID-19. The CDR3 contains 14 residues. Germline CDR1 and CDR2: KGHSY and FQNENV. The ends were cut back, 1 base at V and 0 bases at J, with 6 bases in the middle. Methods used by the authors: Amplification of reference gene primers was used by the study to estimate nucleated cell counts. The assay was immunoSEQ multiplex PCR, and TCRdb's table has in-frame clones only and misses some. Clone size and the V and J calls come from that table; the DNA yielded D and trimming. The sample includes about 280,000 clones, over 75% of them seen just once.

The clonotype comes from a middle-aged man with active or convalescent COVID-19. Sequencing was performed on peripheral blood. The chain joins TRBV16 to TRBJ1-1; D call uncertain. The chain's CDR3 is CASSQLRMNTEAFF. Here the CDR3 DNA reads TGTGCCAGCAGCCAATTGCGGATGAACACTGAAGCTTTCTTT.